The present T cell receptor (beta chain) was sequenced within a study of vaccination and CD4 T cells after COVID-19. Sequence data for DNA of cultured CD4+ T cells were generated by the Oncomine TCR Beta short-read assay. TCRdb reprocessed the PCR reads via MiXCR and lists one record per CDR3 protein. This table holds fewer than 4,500 distinct CDR3 sequences, roughly 44% found once. A note on this clonotype: The antigen is not known.

The germline CDR1 and CDR2 sequences are SEHNR and FQNEAQ (reference sequence). V was cut by 3 bases and J by 4 bases, with 8 bases left in between. CDR3 length: 13 amino acids. Treatment indicated: roughly ten-day PBMC culture with coronavirus spike peptide pools or control peptides (ViraFEST assay). The specimen sequenced was CD4+ T cells from blood, cultured in vitro. The chain carries TRBV7-9 and TRBJ2-3; D not resolved. This receptor was taken from a human donor who had recovered from COVID-19. CDR3 amino acids: CASSFRDADTQYF. CDR3 in DNA: TGTGCCAGCAGCTTCCGAGACGCAGATACGCAGTATTTT.